This T cell receptor (beta chain) was sequenced in a study of T cell responses to AZD1222 COVID-19 vaccine. The study, taken as a whole, reports: Spike-specific TCR breadth and depth were elevated following two AZD1222 doses. Within unmutated variant regions lay the reported targets of nearly half of spike-specific TCRs. Seropositive AZD1222 recipients at baseline numbered only five or six.

As concerns this clone: The antigen is unknown.

Libraries were prepared by immunoSEQ multiplex PCR; TCRdb keeps only in-frame clonotypes and omits some of them. Found here are approximately 110,000 clones, 88% of them singletons; the top ten hold about 6%. Looked up from germline, CDR1 is WSHSY and CDR2 is SAAADI. The CDR3 runs 15 residues. The trim removed 3 bases at V and 1 base at J, leaving 3 bases unmatched. This chain uses TRBV10-2 with TRBJ1-1, with 9 bases aligning to TRBD1. The TCR sequence derives from an adult who received the AZD1222 COVID-19 vaccine. This material consisted of peripheral blood, taken 28 days after the second AZD1222 dose. The CDR3 spells CASSDPGQGNTEAFF. The CDR3 DNA sequence: TGCGCCAGCAGTGACCCGGGACAGGGGAACACTGAAGCTTTCTTT.